These 21 T cell receptor beta chains came from one sample sequenced in a study of cytomegalovirus exposure and HLA in healthy donors. The PCR employed 60 Vbeta primers together with 13 Jbeta primers. Assay: immunoSEQ multiplex PCR; the TCRdb copy retains only in-frame clones and omits some. The sample yields roughly 140,000 clones, over 60% seen once. The sequenced sample was PBMCs. All receptors derive from a male donor in good health and CMV-seronegative.

The V call is TRBV19, the J call TRBJ2-3, with D possibly being TRBD2 (7 bases). The CDR3 totals 15 residues. The germline V gene has CDR1 LNHDA and CDR2 SQIVND (reference sequence). The V gene lost 1 base and the J gene lost 2 bases, with 10 bases spanning the gap. The CDR3 region is CASSIAGGYTDTQYF. Written as DNA, the CDR3 is TGTGCCAGTAGTATAGCGGGGGGCTACACAGATACGCAGTATTTT.

The chain has TRBV15 and TRBJ2-3; 13 bases are a match to TRBD2. V shed 5 bases, J shed 5 bases, and the junction held 7 bases outside the gene matches. This CDR3 has 16 amino acids. CDR1 LNHNV and CDR2 YYDKDF come from the germline V gene (reference sequence). The CDR3 bases are TGTGCCACCAGCCGCGGACTAGCGGGAGTTAAAGATACGCAGTATTTT. Its translation: CATSRGLAGVKDTQYF.

This clone was recorded once. This chain joins TRBV19 and TRBJ1-2; D remains ambiguous. The CDR3 loop spans 13 amino acids. From germline, CDR1 is LNHDA and CDR2 SQIVND (reference sequence). V was cut by 1 base and J by 8 bases, with 11 bases left in between. CDR3 residues: CASSIVPLRGYTF. In DNA form, the CDR3 reads TGTGCCAGTAGTATAGTGCCCTTGAGGGGCTACACCTTC.

This clone was seen just once. The chain's CDR3 is CASSSLAESYNEQFF. Here the CDR3 DNA reads TGCGCCAGCAGCTCCCTAGCGGAGTCCTACAATGAGCAGTTCTTC. The genes are TRBV5-1 and TRBJ2-1, with 7 nucleotides matching TRBD2. Germline V gives CDR1 SGHRS, CDR2 YFSETQ. The CDR3 totals 15 residues. V dropped 3 bases and J dropped 1; count of bases not matched to a gene: 4.

The J gene is TRBJ2-7, the V gene TRBV4-1; 10 bases map to TRBD2. Germline values: CDR1 MGHRA, CDR2 YSYEKL. V was clipped by 4 bases and J by 2 bases; unmatched bases: 8. The CDR3 has 16 amino acids. The CDR3 protein is CASSPTFLAGAYEQYF. The DNA for the CDR3 is TGCGCCAGCAGCCCTACCTTCCTAGCGGGAGCCTACGAGCAGTACTTC.

This clone appeared a single time. The chain carries TRBV6-6 and TRBJ1-6; D uncertain. CDR3 length: 14 residues. From germline, CDR1 is MNHNY and CDR2 SVGAGI (reference sequence). Trimming removed 7 bases at V and 0 bases at J, with 7 bases between. The CDR3 DNA sequence: TGTGCCAGCATGGCTAGCTCCTATAATTCACCCCTCCACTTT. Its translation is CASMASSYNSPLHF.

The chain recombines TRBV9 with TRBJ2-1, with 7 positions matching TRBD2. There are 12 residues in the CDR3. Per germline, CDR1 SGDLS and CDR2 YYNGEE. The V and J ends lost 7 bases and 12 bases, in that order; junction bases with no gene match: 10. The DNA of the CDR3 is TGTGCCAGCGGGGGGGAATTTGGTGCGCAGTTCTTC. This translates into CASGGEFGAQFF.

This chain uses TRBV4-2 with TRBJ2-3; TRBD2 matches at 10 bases. Trimming at V came to 0 bases and at J to 5 bases, leaving 5 bases not matched to a gene. The CDR3 is made up of 16 amino acids. The germline CDR1 and CDR2 sequences are LGHNA and YNFKEQ. CDR3 DNA: TGTGCCAGCAGCCAAGATTTGGCTAGCGGGAGAGATACGCAGTATTTT. Its protein product is CASSQDLASGRDTQYF.

The rearrangement joins TRBV7-6 to TRBJ1-5; 12 positions agree with TRBD1. The germline CDR1 and CDR2 sequences are SGHVS and FNYEAQ. CDR3 length: 20 residues. V lost 5 bases to trimming and J lost 1 base; unmatched junction nucleotides: 15. The chain's CDR3 is CASSPLWAGQGARSNQPQHF. The CDR3 bases are TGTGCCAGCAGCCCCCTCTGGGCGGGACAGGGGGCGCGAAGCAATCAGCCCCAGCATTTT.

This chain connects TRBV4-3 to TRBJ2-1; a weak D match, TRBD2 (6 bases). V gave up 3 bases and J gave up 3 bases, with 12 bases separating them. The CDR3 is 15 amino acids. Per germline, CDR1 LGHNA and CDR2 YSLEER. The CDR3 here is CASSQTRGNYNEQFF. DNA of the CDR3: TGCGCCAGCAGCCAGACTCGCGGGAACTACAATGAGCAGTTCTTC.

This chain connects TRBV27 to TRBJ2-5; the D gene is possibly TRBD2 (5 bases). The J call is doubtful: the DNA matches TRBJ2-7 better. Germline V lookup: CDR1 MNHEY, CDR2 SMNVEV (reference sequence). The CDR3 runs to 17 residues. The CDR3 here is CASSPYTGPLGGYEQYF. The CDR3 bases are TGTGCCAGCAGTCCGTACACCGGGCCCTTAGGAGGCTACGAGCAGTACTTC.

The chain has TRBV7-2 and TRBJ2-1; 12 positions agree with TRBD2. This CDR3 has 15 residues. V dropped 5 bases and J dropped 7; count of bases not matched to a gene: 6. Germline values: CDR1 SGHTA, CDR2 FQGNSA. The CDR3 sequence is CASSPLAGGPNEQFF. CDR3 DNA: TGTGCCAGCAGCCCTCTAGCGGGAGGGCCGAATGAGCAGTTCTTC.

This chain connects TRBV30 to TRBJ1-1; D is possibly TRBD1 (5 bases). Germline CDR1 reads GTSNPN; CDR2 reads SVGIG (reference sequence). The germline V and J ends were trimmed by 7 bases and 7 bases, with 16 bases remaining between them. The CDR3 is 12 residues long. In nucleotides, the CDR3 is TGTGCCTCCCTGTGGGCAGGGCGTGAAGCTTTCTTT. Its protein is CASLWAGREAFF.

The CDR3 bases are TGTGCCAGCAGCTCCAACTCTGGTATATACCAAGAGACCCAGTACTTC. Translated: CASSSNSGIYQETQYF. The chain employs TRBV7-9 and TRBJ2-5; D remains unclear. Germline V CDR1 and CDR2: SEHNR, FQNEAQ (reference sequence). V was shortened by 4 bases and J by 0 bases, with 15 bases between the two germline ends. The CDR3 covers 16 residues.

This clone came up once. V is TRBV4-2 and J is TRBJ2-2, with D maybe TRBD1 (6 bases). Germline CDR1 is LGHNA and CDR2 is YNFKEQ. Trimming pared 1 base from V and 5 bases from J, leaving 14 bases between. The CDR3 is 16 residues long. CDR3 sequence (DNA): TGTGCCAGCAGCCAAGTAGGAGACAGGCTGACCGGGGAGCTGTTTTTT. The encoded protein is CASSQVGDRLTGELFF.

This clone was observed a single time. The chain has TRBV5-8 and TRBJ2-1, with 7 nucleotides matching TRBD1. In germline, CDR1 is SGHTS, CDR2 YDEGEE. This CDR3 spans 15 amino acids. V shed 1 base, J shed 3 bases, and the junction held 4 bases outside the gene matches. CDR3 sequence (DNA): TGTGCCAGCAGCTTGTACAGGGGCTTCTACAATGAGCAGTTCTTC. It codes for CASSLYRGFYNEQFF.

The J gene is TRBJ2-1, the V gene TRBV13; 13 nucleotides agree with TRBD2. With 3 bases clipped from V and 6 bases from J, the junction kept 2 bases outside the gene matches. Germline CDR1 PRHDT, CDR2 FYEKMQ (reference sequence). CDR3 size: 15 residues. CDR3 coding DNA: TGTGCCAGCAGCTTTCGGACTAGCGGGGGCAATGAGCAGTTCTTC. Translated: CASSFRTSGGNEQFF.

The chain links TRBV4-2 to TRBJ2-3; 7 bases match TRBD2. Germline CDR1 is LGHNA and CDR2 is YNFKEQ. CDR3 length: 16 residues. Unmatched junction bases numbered 6, after V lost 3 bases and J lost 0 bases. The CDR3 here is CASSQDPSGSTDTQYF. The CDR3 coding sequence is TGTGCCAGCAGCCAGGATCCTAGCGGTAGCACAGATACGCAGTATTTT.

This clone appeared a single time. This chain connects TRBV14 to TRBJ1-2, with D tentatively TRBD1 (6 bases). CDR1 and CDR2 (germline): SGHDN, FVKESK. This CDR3 is 17 amino acids long. V shed 2 bases and J shed 7 bases, with 23 bases lying between them. Written as DNA, the CDR3 is TGTGCCAGCAGCCAATCCCCCGGCAATGACAGGCCCCCTGGCTACACCTTC. It specifies CASSQSPGNDRPPGYTF.

This chain joins TRBV30 and TRBJ2-7, with 8 bases identical to TRBD2. The CDR3 covers 14 residues. Germline V gene data show CDR1 as GTSNPN and CDR2 as SVGIG (reference sequence). V lost 3 bases and J lost 3; bases outside the gene matches: 7. The CDR3 region has the DNA TGTGCCTGGAGGGTAGGTAGCGGGAACTACGAGCAGTACTTC. Translating it yields CAWRVGSGNYEQYF.

The chain joins TRBV27 to TRBJ1-2, with TRBD1 identical over 7 bases. With 5 bases clipped from V and 8 bases from J, the junction kept 8 bases outside the gene matches. The CDR3 is made up of 13 amino acids. Germline values: CDR1 MNHEY, CDR2 SMNVEV (reference sequence). As DNA, the CDR3 is TGTGCCAGCAGTCCAACAGGGGCAGGAGGCTACACCTTC. Translation gives CASSPTGAGGYTF.